This TCR beta chain was recorded in a study of blood T cell repertoires in COVID-19. Study information: Italy, Spain and the United States were the sources of the convalescent and acute COVID-19 samples. Nucleic acid was either cDNA or gDNA, and it came from T cells, B-cell-depleted T cells, or PBMCs.

Study processing details: Scientists estimated how many nucleated cells there were by amplifying reference gene primers. Libraries were prepared by immunoSEQ multiplex PCR; TCRdb keeps only in-frame clonotypes and omits some of them. The DNA was the basis for D and trimming; V, J and clone size are from that table. The sample holds around 200,000 clones; 86% are singletons and the top ten take around 3.5%. Per the germline V gene, CDR1 is KGHSH and CDR2 is LQKENI. Trimming shortened V by 3 bases and J by 2 bases, and 13 bases separated the two germline ends. There are 15 residues in the CDR3. This sequence originates from a woman in her thirties or forties with acute COVID-19. Sequencing used PBMCs or T cells enriched from blood (not recorded which). The chain carries TRBV18 and TRBJ1-2; D possibly corresponds to TRBD1 (6 bases). The CDR3, as DNA: TGTGCCAGCTCACCGGGGAACAGGGACAACTATGGCTACACCTTC. This sequence encodes CASSPGNRDNYGYTF.